Below are 18 T cell receptor beta chains sequenced from a single sample in a study of graft-versus-host responses after intestinal transplantation. Profiled with immunoSEQ multiplex PCR; TCRdb holds only in-frame clones, not every one. The repertoire has about 82,000 clones, roughly 91% of them found once; the top ten carry nearly 0.1%. Their specific antigens are unknown. The sample in question was unstimulated CD4+ T cells sorted from spleen or lymph node cells, obtained before intestinal transplant. All receptors come from a human donor who received an intestinal transplant.

V is TRBV5-1 and J is TRBJ1-4; 7 nucleotides line up with TRBD1. In germline, CDR1 is SGHRS, CDR2 YFSETQ. Trimming at V came to 4 bases and at J to 5 bases, leaving 5 bases not matched to a gene. This CDR3 is 14 amino acids long. DNA of the CDR3: TGCGCCAGCAGCCCGGGACAGCCAAATGAAAAACTGTTTTTT. This codes for CASSPGQPNEKLFF. The variable domain in full, with the rest retrieved from reference TRBV5-1 and TRBJ1-4, is KAGVTQTPRYLIKTRGQQVTLSCSPISGHRSVSWYQQTPGQGLQFLFEYFSETQRNKGNFPGRFSGRQFSNSRSEMNVSTLELGDSALYLCASSPGQPNEKLFFGSGTQLSVL.

The chain is built from TRBV4-3 and TRBJ2-7; TRBD1 agrees at 7 bases. CDR3 length: 19 residues. Germline loops: CDR1 LGHNA, CDR2 YSLEER. Germline trimming cut 4 bases from V and 0 bases from J; bases unmatched to any gene: 18. In DNA form, the CDR3 reads TGCGCCAGCAGCCCGTCAAGGGGGCCAAGAACTGCTTTCTCCTACGAGCAGTACTTC. Protein product: CASSPSRGPRTAFSYEQYF.

The V and J genes are TRBV5-1 and TRBJ1-1; TRBD1 is a possible D gene (6 bases). The CDR3 totals 13 residues. The germline V gene has CDR1 SGHRS and CDR2 YFSETQ. Trimming left V 4 bases short and J 4 bases short, with 11 bases between. The CDR3 DNA sequence: TGCGCCAGCAGCCTGGAGGGGGTCACTGAAGCTTTCTTT. It specifies CASSLEGVTEAFF. Full variable domain (remainder filled in from reference TRBV5-1 and TRBJ1-1): KAGVTQTPRYLIKTRGQQVTLSCSPISGHRSVSWYQQTPGQGLQFLFEYFSETQRNKGNFPGRFSGRQFSNSRSEMNVSTLELGDSALYLCASSLEGVTEAFFGQGTRLTVV.

The J gene is TRBJ1-2, the V gene TRBV5-1; 9 bases are shared with TRBD1. The germline V gene has CDR1 SGHRS and CDR2 YFSETQ. With V trimmed by 0 bases and J by 5 bases, 8 bases remained unmatched. The CDR3 runs 16 residues. The CDR3 protein is CASSLGVGTGQYGYTF. CDR3 bases: TGCGCCAGCAGCTTGGGGGTCGGGACAGGGCAATATGGCTACACCTTC.

The rearrangement joins TRBV7-6 to TRBJ2-1, with TRBD1 matching 7 bases. This CDR3 spans 14 amino acids. V lost 2 bases to trimming and J lost 15 bases; unmatched junction nucleotides: 13. Germline V lookup: CDR1 SGHVS, CDR2 FNYEAQ. DNA of the CDR3: TGTGCCAGCAGCTTAAGGTTTGGGACAGCCCCATGGTTCTTC. It translates to CASSLRFGTAPWFF.

The rearrangement uses TRBV11-2 and TRBJ2-7, with 9 bases matching TRBD1. The V gene end was trimmed by 4 bases and the J gene end by 6 bases; junction bases not matched to a gene: 4. CDR3 length: 13 amino acids. Germline V gene data show CDR1 as SGHAT and CDR2 as FQNNGV. The CDR3 sequence is CASSSRTGVEQYF. In nucleotides, the CDR3 is TGTGCCAGCAGCTCAAGGACAGGGGTCGAGCAGTACTTC.

V is TRBV5-6 and J is TRBJ1-2, with TRBD1 matching 9 bases. There are 15 residues in the CDR3. Germline lookup yields CDR1 SGHDT and CDR2 YYEEEE. V was clipped by 4 bases and J by 7 bases; unmatched bases: 11. The CDR3 loop is CASSAAGQGVGGYTF. The CDR3 nucleotides are TGTGCCAGCAGCGCAGCGGGACAGGGTGTAGGTGGCTACACCTTC. Looking up the rest from reference TRBV5-6 and TRBJ1-2 gives the full variable domain: DAGVTQSPTHLIKTRGQQVTLRCSPKSGHDTVSWYQQALGQGPQFIFQYYEEEERQRGNFPDRFSGHQFPNYSSELNVNALLLGDSALYLCASSAAGQGVGGYTFGSGTRLTVV.

The chain couples TRBV2 to TRBJ2-5; D possibly corresponds to TRBD2 (6 bases). CDR3 length: 15 residues. V was cut by 3 bases and J by 1 base, with 12 bases left in between. Germline V gene data show CDR1 as SNHLY and CDR2 as FYNNEI. The CDR3: CASSEGGFLQETQYF. The CDR3 DNA reads TGTGCCAGCAGTGAGGGGGGATTCCTCCAAGAGACCCAGTACTTC.

This chain joins TRBV11-2 and TRBJ1-3; 7 bases agree with TRBD1. Germline V lookup: CDR1 SGHAT, CDR2 FQNNGV. The CDR3 contains 17 residues. J was trimmed by 2 bases and V by 1 base; bases with no gene match: 8. CDR3 DNA: TGTGCCAGCAGCTTAGTGCCTCACAGGGGACCTGGAAACACCATATATTTT. It specifies CASSLVPHRGPGNTIYF.

V and J are TRBV4-3 and TRBJ2-5; 11 bases are shared with TRBD2. With 1 base clipped from V and 5 bases from J, the junction kept 3 bases outside the gene matches. This CDR3 contains 15 residues. Germline V lookup: CDR1 LGHNA, CDR2 YSLEER. Here the CDR3 reads CASSQGTSGRETQYF. The CDR3 DNA sequence: TGCGCCAGCAGCCAAGGGACTAGCGGGCGCGAGACCCAGTACTTC.

V usage is TRBV2 and J usage is TRBJ1-3; 7 bases align to TRBD1. V trimming: 6 bases; J trimming: 2 bases; junction bases outside the gene matches: 1. The CDR3 runs to 13 residues. Germline V gene lookup returns CDR1 SNHLY and CDR2 FYNNEI. CDR3 nucleotides: TGTGCCAGCAGGCAGGGGGCTGGAAACACCATATATTTT. Its protein product is CASRQGAGNTIYF.

This clone showed up just once. No DNA is shown, since the ends of the CDR3 on it are uncertain; the CDR3 is the one TCRdb lists. The V call is TRBV21-1, the J call TRBJ1-5; the listed D gene, TRBD1, was not tested against the DNA. TRBV21-1 is deemed a pseudogene. The CDR3 sequence runs 19 residues, both termini included. The CDR3 is CASSKVPGTVGPGSQPQHF.

This chain links TRBV4-3 with TRBJ1-2; the match to TRBD1 covers 7 bases. Losses at the gene ends were 1 base for V and 4 bases for J; bases not matched to a gene: 9. The CDR3 covers 16 residues. Germline V lookup: CDR1 LGHNA, CDR2 YSLEER. The CDR3 DNA follows: TGCGCCAGCAGCCAAGGGGATGGACAGGCCTTCTATGGCTACACCTTC. It translates to CASSQGDGQAFYGYTF.

This clone was detected once. V is TRBV6-6 and J is TRBJ2-7, with a tentative D call TRBD2 (6 bases). The CDR3 loop spans 13 amino acids. In germline, CDR1 is MNHNY, CDR2 SVGAGI (reference sequence). Deletions cut 1 base from V and 4 bases from J, with 8 bases between. The CDR3 DNA is TGTGCCAGCAGTTACTTGGGGGGATACGAGCAGTACTTC. Its protein product is CASSYLGGYEQYF.

J is TRBJ1-6 and V is TRBV7-2; no reliable D call. Between the trimmed V and J ends, which lost 1 base and 0 bases, there was a span of 10 bases. In germline, CDR1 is SGHTA, CDR2 FQGNSA. There are 17 residues in the CDR3. The CDR3, as DNA: TGTGCCAGCAGCTTAGTAGGAGGCAGCTCCTATAATTCACCCCTCCACTTT. It yields the protein CASSLVGGSSYNSPLHF. The whole variable domain, filled in from reference TRBV7-2 and TRBJ1-6, reads GAGVSQSPSNKVTEKGKDVELRCDPISGHTALYWYRQSLGQGLEFLIYFQGNSAPDKSGLPSDRFSAERTGGSVSTLTIQRTQQEDSAVYLCASSLVGGSSYNSPLHFGNGTRLTVT.

The genes are TRBV7-8 and TRBJ2-1; 12 positions match TRBD2. The CDR3 spans 15 residues. Germline assignment: CDR1 SGHVS and CDR2 FQNEAQ. Trimming cost V 1 base and J 10 bases; bases outside gene matches: 5. This CDR3 is CASSLGLAGVGEQFF. The CDR3, as DNA: TGTGCCAGCAGCTTAGGACTAGCGGGGGTAGGAGAGCAGTTCTTC.

The table lists this clone with a count of one. The rearrangement links TRBV6-6 to TRBJ2-1; maybe TRBD2 (6 bases). The CDR3 has 14 residues. The V gene lost 7 bases and the J gene lost 4 bases, with 14 bases spanning the gap. Germline-derived CDR1 and CDR2 are MNHNY and SVGAGI (reference sequence). In nucleotides, the CDR3 is TGTGCCAGCATCGCGACTCGGGGGTACAATGAGCAGTTCTTC. Its protein is CASIATRGYNEQFF.

This chain joins TRBV6-5 and TRBJ2-2, with 8 bases fitting TRBD2. The junction had 2 bases not matched to a gene; V was cut back by 5 bases and J by 6 bases. This CDR3 comprises 13 residues. Germline CDR1 reads MNHEY; CDR2 reads SVGAGI. CDR3 region: CASSPGGPGELFF. The CDR3 DNA is TGTGCCAGCAGTCCGGGGGGGCCCGGGGAGCTGTTTTTT.